A single sample gave rise to the 18 T cell receptor beta chains below, sequenced in a study of a mutant IDH1 vaccine in newly diagnosed glioma. Sequencing used immunoSEQ multiplex PCR; TCRdb keeps in-frame clones, though not all of them. The repertoire holds 80,000 to 100,000 clones, roughly 75% seen once, with 7.5% in the top ten. The sample's time point: baseline, week 1 (first vaccination visit). Described treatment: pre-vaccination baseline after standard-of-care therapy. Sample: PBMCs, taken from a glioma patient treated with radiotherapy, temozolomide or both. All receptors come from a middle-aged man with glioma.

The chain couples TRBV11-2 to TRBJ2-7; D is unclear. Trimming cost V 2 bases and J 2 bases, with 4 bases left between them. Germline values: CDR1 SGHAT, CDR2 FQNNGV. CDR3 length: 12 amino acids. CDR3 bases: TGTGCCAGCAGCTTACCAACCTACGAGCAGTACTTC. Its translation: CASSLPTYEQYF.

This rearrangement joins TRBV7-2 to TRBJ2-3, with TRBD2 matching 10 bases. The ends lost 6 bases at V and 6 bases at J; junction bases unmatched: 3. This CDR3 comprises 13 residues. Germline assignment: CDR1 SGHTA and CDR2 FQGNSA. The CDR3 sequence: CASRLAGSDTQYF. CDR3 bases: TGTGCCAGCAGACTAGCGGGGTCGGATACGCAGTATTTT.

This chain links TRBV9 with TRBJ2-1; possibly TRBD2 for D (6 bases). V was trimmed by 0 bases and J by 9 bases, leaving 13 bases between them. This CDR3 has 14 amino acids. The germline V gene encodes CDR1 SGDLS and CDR2 YYNGEE. The DNA for the CDR3 is TGTGCCAGCAGCGTAGCCCTAGCGTCCATTGAGCAGTTCTTC. Translated, it gives CASSVALASIEQFF.

The rearrangement uses TRBV5-1 and TRBJ2-3, with a weak D call TRBD1 (5 bases). Germline loops: CDR1 SGHRS, CDR2 YFSETQ. The CDR3 has 15 amino acids. The V gene lost 2 bases and the J gene lost 3 bases, with 13 bases spanning the gap. The DNA for the CDR3 is TGCGCCAGCAGCTTACAGGATGATTGGACAGATACGCAGTATTTT. This gives the protein CASSLQDDWTDTQYF.

The chain is built from TRBV2 and TRBJ2-2, with 11 nucleotides matching TRBD2. J gave up 3 bases and V 5 bases, and 5 bases lay outside the gene matches. CDR3 length equals 16 residues. Per germline, CDR1 SNHLY and CDR2 FYNNEI. The CDR3 DNA follows: TGTGCCAGCAGTCTTACTAGCGGGAGCTACACCGGGGAGCTGTTTTTT. Translated, it gives CASSLTSGSYTGELFF. The entire variable domain, with the rest obtained from reference TRBV2 and TRBJ2-2, is as follows: EPEVTQTPSHQVTQMGQEVILRCVPISNHLYFYWYRQILGQKVEFLVSFYNNEISEKSEIFDDQFSVERPDGSNFTLKIRSTKLEDSAMYFCASSLTSGSYTGELFFGEGSRLTVL.

V gene TRBV13 combines with J gene TRBJ2-7, with 7 positions matching TRBD2. The CDR3 sequence is 15 residues long. V lost 3 bases and J lost 0; bases outside the gene matches: 5. Germline V lookup: CDR1 PRHDT, CDR2 FYEKMQ (reference sequence). CDR3 nucleotides: TGTGCCAGCAGCTTGACGGGGGGTAACTCCTACGAGCAGTACTTC. Encoded protein: CASSLTGGNSYEQYF.

The chain uses TRBV7-2 and TRBJ1-3; 11 nucleotides agree with TRBD1. The V and J ends lost 3 bases and 3 bases, in that order; junction bases with no gene match: 7. CDR3 length equals 17 residues. CDR1 SGHTA and CDR2 FQGNSA come from the germline V gene. CDR3 bases: TGTGCCAGCAGCTTTGTACCGGGACAGGGGGGTGGAAACACCATATATTTT. It translates to CASSFVPGQGGGNTIYF.

The gene calls are TRBV19 and TRBJ1-2, with a weak D call TRBD1 (6 bases). The CDR3 is 14 residues long. Germline V CDR1 and CDR2: LNHDA, SQIVND (reference sequence). V was cut by 7 bases and J by 3 bases, with 15 bases left in between. As DNA, the CDR3 is TGTGCCAGTAAGGAAAGGGGGACATACTATGGCTACACCTTC. Its translation is CASKERGTYYGYTF.

The V gene is TRBV11-2, the J gene TRBJ1-5; D is possibly TRBD1 (5 bases). The CDR3 is 15 residues long. From germline, CDR1 is SGHAT and CDR2 FQNNGV. V dropped 5 bases and J dropped 7 bases, with 18 bases sitting between them. CDR3 sequence (DNA): TGTGCCAGCAGCAGAGGGGTGGGGGACGAGCAGCCCCAGCATTTT. Translated, it gives CASSRGVGDEQPQHF.

The chain uses TRBV7-6 and TRBJ1-4, with TRBD1 matching over 7 bases. Per the germline V gene, CDR1 is SGHVS and CDR2 is FNYEAQ. Trimming took 1 base from V and 2 from J; bases not matched to a gene: 1. The CDR3 is 15 residues long. CDR3 protein: CASSLGQGTNEKLFF. The CDR3 DNA is TGTGCCAGCAGCTTAGGACAGGGTACTAATGAAAAACTGTTTTTT.

The J gene is TRBJ1-2, the V gene TRBV5-1; maybe TRBD1 (6 bases). Per germline, CDR1 SGHRS and CDR2 YFSETQ. The CDR3 runs to 15 residues. V was pared by 5 bases and J by 3 bases, with 17 bases between. CDR3 sequence: CASRIRGDPHYGYTF. The CDR3 region has the DNA TGCGCCAGCAGGATCAGGGGAGACCCCCACTATGGCTACACCTTC.

V gene TRBV5-1 combines with J gene TRBJ1-2; 8 positions match TRBD1. This CDR3 comprises 14 residues. Trimming took 4 bases from V and 1 from J; bases not matched to a gene: 3. Germline CDR1 is SGHRS and CDR2 is YFSETQ. CDR3 nucleotides: TGCGCCAGCAGCACAGGGGGGGATAACTATGGCTACACCTTC. It encodes CASSTGGDNYGYTF.

The rearrangement joins TRBV11-3 to TRBJ1-2; the D gene is possibly TRBD1 (6 bases). CDR1 and CDR2 from the germline V gene are SGHNT and YENEEA. V was shortened by 1 base and J by 7 bases, with 13 bases between the two germline ends. The CDR3 has 14 amino acids. CDR3 in amino acids: CASSLGRRGCGYTF. The DNA of the CDR3 is TGTGCCAGCAGCTTAGGTCGCAGGGGCTGTGGCTACACCTTC.

This chain's CDR3 is CASSLTAGSFGGYTF. The CDR3 bases are TGTGCCAGCAGTTTAACCGCTGGGAGTTTCGGAGGCTACACCTTC. The V call is TRBV27, the J call TRBJ1-2; D not resolved. The CDR3 runs to 15 residues. Germline CDR1 is MNHEY and CDR2 is SMNVEV (reference sequence). V shed 2 bases and J shed 8 bases, with 18 bases lying between them.

The J gene is TRBJ2-2, the V gene TRBV7-8, with D possibly being TRBD1 (6 bases). The CDR3 extends over 16 amino acids. Germline V lookup: CDR1 SGHVS, CDR2 FQNEAQ. Trimming stripped 2 bases from V and 0 bases from J, with 10 bases between. The DNA for the CDR3 is TGTGCCAGCAGCTTACGTGGGACATCGAACACCGGGGAGCTGTTTTTT. This sequence encodes CASSLRGTSNTGELFF.

The V and J genes are TRBV7-2 and TRBJ2-5; D is possibly TRBD1 (5 bases). TRBJ2-7 explains the end of the DNA better; the J call may be wrong. In germline, CDR1 is SGHTA, CDR2 FQGNSA. The CDR3 covers 12 residues. The CDR3 nucleotides read TGTGCCAGCAGTCGAAGGGGTTACGAGCAGTACTTC. Translated: CASSRRGYEQYF.

V is TRBV4-1 and J is TRBJ2-5, with 8 bases that match TRBD2. Unmatched junction bases numbered 4, after V lost 5 bases and J lost 2 bases. The CDR3 spans 14 residues. The germline CDR1 and CDR2 sequences are MGHRA and YSYEKL. CDR3 sequence: CASSESGGQETQYF. The CDR3 DNA reads TGCGCCAGCAGCGAAAGCGGGGGACAAGAGACCCAGTACTTC.

This chain links TRBV19 with TRBJ1-5, with D unresolved. This CDR3 has 15 amino acids. Trimming left V 1 base short and J 1 base short, with 8 bases between. Germline V gene sequence: CDR1 LNHDA, CDR2 SQIVND (reference sequence). CDR3 sequence (DNA): TGTGCCAGTAGTATAGCGGATGAGAGCAATCAGCCCCAGCATTTT. Translated: CASSIADESNQPQHF.